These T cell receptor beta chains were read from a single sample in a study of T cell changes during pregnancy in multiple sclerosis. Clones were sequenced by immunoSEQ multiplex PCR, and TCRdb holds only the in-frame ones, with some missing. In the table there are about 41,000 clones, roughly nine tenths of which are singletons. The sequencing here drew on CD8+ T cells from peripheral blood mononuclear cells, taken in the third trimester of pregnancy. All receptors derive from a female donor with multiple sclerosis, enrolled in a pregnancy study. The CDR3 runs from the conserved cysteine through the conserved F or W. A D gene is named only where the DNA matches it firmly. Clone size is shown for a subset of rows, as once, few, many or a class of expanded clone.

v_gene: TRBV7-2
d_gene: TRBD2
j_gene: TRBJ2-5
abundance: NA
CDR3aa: CASRPSGLETQYF
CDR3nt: TGTGCCAGCAGACCTAGCGGGTTAGAGACCCAGTACTTC

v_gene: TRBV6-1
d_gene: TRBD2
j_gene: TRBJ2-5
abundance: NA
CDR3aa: CATWGGGGETQYF
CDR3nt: TGTGCCACCTGGGGGGGAGGTGGAGAGACCCAGTACTTC

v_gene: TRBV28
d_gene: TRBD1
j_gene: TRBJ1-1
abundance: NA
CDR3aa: CASRHPGQGAGTEAFF
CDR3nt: TGTGCCAGCAGACATCCGGGACAGGGGGCGGGGACTGAAGCTTTCTTT

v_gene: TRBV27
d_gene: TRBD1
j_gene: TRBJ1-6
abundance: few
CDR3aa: CASRSGGESSPLHF
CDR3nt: TGTGCCAGCCGATCAGGGGGCGAAAGCTCACCCCTCCACTTT

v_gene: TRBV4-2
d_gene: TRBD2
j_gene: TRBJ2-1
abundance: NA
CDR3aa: CASSQDLTGGFNEQFF
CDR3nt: TGTGCCAGCAGCCAAGATTTAACGGGAGGGTTTAATGAGCAGTTCTTC

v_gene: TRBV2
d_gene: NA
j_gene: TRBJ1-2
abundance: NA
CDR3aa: CASSPFAGSINYGYTF
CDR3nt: TGTGCCAGCAGCCCCTTCGCTGGGAGCATTAACTATGGCTACACCTTC

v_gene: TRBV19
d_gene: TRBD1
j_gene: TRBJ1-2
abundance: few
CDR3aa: CASTPGQDYGYTF
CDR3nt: TGTGCCAGTACTCCGGGACAGGATTATGGCTACACCTTC

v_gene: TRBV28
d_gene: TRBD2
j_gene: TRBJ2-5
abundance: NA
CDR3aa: CASRGVDRETQYF
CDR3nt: TGTGCCAGTCGGGGGGTCGATCGGGAGACCCAGTACTTC

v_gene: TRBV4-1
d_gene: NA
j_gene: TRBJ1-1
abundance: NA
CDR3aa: CASSHRVGTEAFF
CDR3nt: TGCGCCAGCAGCCACAGGGTCGGGACTGAAGCTTTCTTT

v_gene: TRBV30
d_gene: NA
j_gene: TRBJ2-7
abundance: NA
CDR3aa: CAWSAGHYEQYF
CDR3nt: TGTGCCTGGAGTGCCGGACACTACGAGCAGTACTTC

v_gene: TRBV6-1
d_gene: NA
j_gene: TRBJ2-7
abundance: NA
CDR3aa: CASSEVRGASEQYF
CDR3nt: TGTGCCAGCAGTGAAGTCAGGGGGGCTTCCGAGCAGTACTTC

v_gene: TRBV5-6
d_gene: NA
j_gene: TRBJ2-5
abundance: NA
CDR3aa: CASSEGDRETQYF
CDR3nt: TGTGCCAGCTCCGAGGGTGATCGGGAGACCCAGTACTTC

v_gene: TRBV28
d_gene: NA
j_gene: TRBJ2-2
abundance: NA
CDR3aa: CASSLTSTGELFF
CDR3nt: TGTGCCAGCAGCCTGACTAGTACCGGGGAGCTGTTTTTT

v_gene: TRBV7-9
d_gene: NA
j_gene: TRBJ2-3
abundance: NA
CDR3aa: CASSLAGGGHGDTQYF
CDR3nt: TGTGCCAGCAGCTTAGCGGGAGGGGGGCACGGAGATACGCAGTATTTT

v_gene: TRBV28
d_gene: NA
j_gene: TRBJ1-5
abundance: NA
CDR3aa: CASSRSDRTPVGHQPQHF
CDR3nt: TGTGCCAGCAGTCGATCCGACAGAACTCCGGTGGGGCATCAGCCCCAGCATTTT

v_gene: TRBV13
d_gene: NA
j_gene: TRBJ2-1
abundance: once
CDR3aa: CASSLRGNEQFF
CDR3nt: TGTGCCAGCAGCCTCCGGGGGAATGAGCAGTTCTTC

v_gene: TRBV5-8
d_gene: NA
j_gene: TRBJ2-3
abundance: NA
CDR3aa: CASSLLHDLTDTQYF
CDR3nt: TGTGCCAGCAGCTTGTTACACGATCTCACAGATACGCAGTATTTT

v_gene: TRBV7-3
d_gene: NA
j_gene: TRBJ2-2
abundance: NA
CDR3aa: CASSAQGSGELFF
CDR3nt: TGTGCCAGCAGCGCACAGGGTTCCGGGGAGCTGTTTTTT

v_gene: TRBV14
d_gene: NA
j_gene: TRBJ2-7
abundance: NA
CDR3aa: CASSQSDEQYF
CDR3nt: TGTGCCAGCAGCCAATCGGACGAGCAGTACTTC

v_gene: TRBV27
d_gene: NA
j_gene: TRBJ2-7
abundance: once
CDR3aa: CASSLSNGYEQYF
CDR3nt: TGTGCCAGCAGTTTATCGAACGGCTACGAGCAGTACTTC

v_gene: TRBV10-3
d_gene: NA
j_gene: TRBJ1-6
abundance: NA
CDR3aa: CAISESEQSDNSPLHF
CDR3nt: TGTGCCATCAGTGAGTCAGAACAGTCAGATAATTCACCCCTCCACTTT

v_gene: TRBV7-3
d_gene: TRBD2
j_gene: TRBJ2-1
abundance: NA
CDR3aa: CASSPISGGYNEQFF
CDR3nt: TGTGCCAGCAGCCCGATTAGCGGGGGCTACAATGAGCAGTTCTTC

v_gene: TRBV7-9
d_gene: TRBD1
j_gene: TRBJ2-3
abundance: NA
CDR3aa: CATGQVWADTQYF
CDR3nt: TGTGCCACCGGACAGGTTTGGGCAGATACGCAGTATTTT

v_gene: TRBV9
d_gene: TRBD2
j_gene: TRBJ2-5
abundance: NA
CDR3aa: CASSVDGRVGETQYF
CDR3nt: TGTGCCAGCAGCGTAGACGGGAGGGTGGGAGAGACCCAGTACTTC

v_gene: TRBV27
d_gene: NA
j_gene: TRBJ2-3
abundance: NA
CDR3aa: CASSLGGGTDTQYF
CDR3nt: TGTGCCAGCAGTTTAGGCGGGGGCACAGATACGCAGTATTTT

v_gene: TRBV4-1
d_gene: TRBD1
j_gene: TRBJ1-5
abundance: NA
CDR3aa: CASSPDRGNQPQHF
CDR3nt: TGCGCCAGCAGCCCGGACAGGGGAAATCAGCCCCAGCATTTT

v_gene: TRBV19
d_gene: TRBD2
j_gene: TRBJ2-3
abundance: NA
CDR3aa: CASRRTSGDTDTQYF
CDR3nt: TGTGCCAGTAGACGGACTAGCGGGGATACAGATACGCAGTATTTT

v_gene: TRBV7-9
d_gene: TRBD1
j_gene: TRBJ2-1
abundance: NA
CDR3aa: CASSGRTGGLNEQFF
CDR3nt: TGTGCCAGCAGCGGACGGACAGGGGGCTTGAATGAGCAGTTCTTC

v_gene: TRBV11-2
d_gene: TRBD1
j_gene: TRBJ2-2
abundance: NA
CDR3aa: CASSTRTGKETNTGELFF
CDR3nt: TGTGCCAGCAGCACTCGGACAGGGAAAGAAACGAACACCGGGGAGCTGTTTTTT

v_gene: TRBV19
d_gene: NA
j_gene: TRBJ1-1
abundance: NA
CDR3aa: CASSTHTRRNTEAFF
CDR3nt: TGTGCCAGTAGTACACATACTCGGAGGAACACTGAAGCTTTCTTT

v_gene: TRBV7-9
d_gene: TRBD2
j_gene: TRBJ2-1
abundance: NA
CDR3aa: CASSSSSGGKNEQFF
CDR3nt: TGTGCCAGCAGCTCATCTAGCGGGGGGAAGAATGAGCAGTTCTTC

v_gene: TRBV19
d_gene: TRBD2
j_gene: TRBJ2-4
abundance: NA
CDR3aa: CASSIGLAGGRSKNIQYF
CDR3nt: TGTGCCAGTAGTATCGGCCTAGCGGGAGGGCGGTCCAAAAACATTCAGTACTTC

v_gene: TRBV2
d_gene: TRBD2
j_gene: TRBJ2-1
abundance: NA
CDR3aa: CASSLGTSGLFYNEQFF
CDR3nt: TGTGCCAGCAGTCTGGGGACTAGCGGCCTTTTCTACAATGAGCAGTTCTTC

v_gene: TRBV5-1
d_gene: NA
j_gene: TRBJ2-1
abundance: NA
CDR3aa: CASSGDWDRSYNEQFF
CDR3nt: TGCGCCAGCAGCGGGGACTGGGACAGATCCTACAATGAGCAGTTCTTC

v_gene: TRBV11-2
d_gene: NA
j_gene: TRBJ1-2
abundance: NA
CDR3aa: CASSPPGIGGGYTF
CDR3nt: TGTGCCAGCAGCCCTCCCGGGATTGGTGGTGGCTACACCTTC

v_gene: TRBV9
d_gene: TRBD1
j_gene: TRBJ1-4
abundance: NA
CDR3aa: CASSDAGTGDEKLFF
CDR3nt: TGTGCCAGCAGCGACGCCGGGACAGGGGATGAAAAACTGTTTTTT

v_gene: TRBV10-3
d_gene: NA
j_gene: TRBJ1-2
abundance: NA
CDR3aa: CATTGGNYGYTF
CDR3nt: TGTGCCACCACGGGGGGCAACTATGGCTACACCTTC

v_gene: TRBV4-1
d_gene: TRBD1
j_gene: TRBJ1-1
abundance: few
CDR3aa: CASSQGQGTTEAFF
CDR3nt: TGCGCCAGCAGCCAAGGACAGGGGACCACTGAAGCTTTCTTT

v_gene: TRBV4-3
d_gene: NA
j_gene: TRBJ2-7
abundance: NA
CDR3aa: CASSQSRGESYEQYF
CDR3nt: TGCGCCAGCAGCCAATCACGGGGTGAAAGCTACGAGCAGTACTTC

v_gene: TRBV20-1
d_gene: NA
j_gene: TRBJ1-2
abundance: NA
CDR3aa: CSAPGSDGYTF
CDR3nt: TGCAGTGCTCCAGGGTCGGATGGCTACACCTTC

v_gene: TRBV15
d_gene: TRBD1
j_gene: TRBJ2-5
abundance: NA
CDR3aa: CATSSFFQGVPQETQYF
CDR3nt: TGTGCCACCAGCAGTTTTTTCCAGGGGGTCCCCCAAGAGACCCAGTACTTC

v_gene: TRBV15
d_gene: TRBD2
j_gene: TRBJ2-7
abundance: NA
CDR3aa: CATSRRTSAHEQYF
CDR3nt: TGTGCCACCAGCAGACGGACTAGTGCCCACGAGCAGTACTTC

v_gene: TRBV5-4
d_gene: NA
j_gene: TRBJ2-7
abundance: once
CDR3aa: CASSLSTGTQRHEQYF
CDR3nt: TGTGCCAGCAGCTTATCTACCGGGACACAACGACACGAGCAGTACTTC

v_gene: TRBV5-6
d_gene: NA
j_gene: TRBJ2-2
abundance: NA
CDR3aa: CASSSMVESNTGELFF
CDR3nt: TGTGCCAGCAGCTCCATGGTGGAGTCTAACACCGGGGAGCTGTTTTTT

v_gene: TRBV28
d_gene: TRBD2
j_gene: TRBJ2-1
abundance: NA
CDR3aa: CASSSRSGGSSYNEQFF
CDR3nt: TGTGCCAGCAGTTCCCGAAGCGGGGGCAGCTCCTACAATGAGCAGTTCTTC

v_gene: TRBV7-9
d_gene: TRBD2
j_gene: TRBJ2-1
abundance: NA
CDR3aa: CASSQTKAGGSRLYEQFF
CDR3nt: TGTGCCAGCAGCCAAACAAAAGCGGGAGGGTCCCGGTTGTATGAGCAGTTCTTC

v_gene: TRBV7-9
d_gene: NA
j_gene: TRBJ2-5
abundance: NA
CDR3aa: CASSAGREKETQYF
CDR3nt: TGTGCCAGCAGCGCAGGCCGGGAGAAGGAGACCCAGTACTTC

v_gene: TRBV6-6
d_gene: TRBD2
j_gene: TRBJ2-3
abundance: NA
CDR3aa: CASSYSGRRDTQYF
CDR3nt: TGTGCCAGCAGTTACAGCGGGAGACGAGATACGCAGTATTTT

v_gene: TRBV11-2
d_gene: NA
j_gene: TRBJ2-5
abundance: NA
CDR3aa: CASSLDLSEETQYF
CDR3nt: TGTGCCAGCAGCTTAGATTTGTCGGAAGAGACCCAGTACTTC

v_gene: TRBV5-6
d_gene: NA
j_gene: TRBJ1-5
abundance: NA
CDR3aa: CASSLGTNQPQHF
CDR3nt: TGTGCCAGCAGCTTGGGGACAAATCAGCCCCAGCATTTT

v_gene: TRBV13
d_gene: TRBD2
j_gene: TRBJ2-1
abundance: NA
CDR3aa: CASSLRLAVSYNEQFF
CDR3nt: TGTGCCAGCAGCCTCCGACTAGCGGTTTCTTACAATGAGCAGTTCTTC

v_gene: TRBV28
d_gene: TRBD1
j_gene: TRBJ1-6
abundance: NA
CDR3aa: CASNVVGQGENSPLHF
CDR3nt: TGTGCCAGCAATGTGGTGGGACAGGGGGAAAATTCACCCCTCCACTTT

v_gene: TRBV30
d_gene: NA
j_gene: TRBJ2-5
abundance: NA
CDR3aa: CAWTPDIQETQYF
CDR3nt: TGTGCCTGGACCCCCGACATCCAAGAGACCCAGTACTTC

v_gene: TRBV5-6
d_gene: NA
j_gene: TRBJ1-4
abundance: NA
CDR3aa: CASSFSDAGVGNEKLFF
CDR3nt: TGTGCCAGCAGCTTCTCAGACGCCGGGGTGGGAAATGAAAAACTGTTTTTT